Below are 9 T cell receptor beta chains sequenced from a single sample in a study of T-cell memory formation after mild COVID-19. TCRdb processed the 5' RACE reads anew with MiXCR; each CDR3 protein has one entry. Of about 360,000 distinct CDR3 sequences listed, around 14% were seen once; the top ten hold 22%. Specimen: PBMCs or a T cell subset sorted from them (not recorded which). These receptor sequences come from a man younger than 30 who had mild COVID-19 (a few samples of this study predate the infection). Cell type and time point are not known.

The V gene is TRBV2, the J gene TRBJ2-4; TRBD2 matches 7 bases. V lost 6 bases and J lost 10; bases outside the gene matches: 9. Germline-derived CDR1 and CDR2 are SNHLY and FYNNEI. CDR3 size: 13 residues. In nucleotides, the CDR3 is TGTGCCAGCAGAACCCTGCGGGGGAGGATTCAGTACTTC. It translates to CASRTLRGRIQYF.

This clonotype was counted only a few times. V usage is TRBV10-2 and J usage is TRBJ2-2; 8 bases are shared with TRBD2. Per germline, CDR1 WSHSY and CDR2 SAAADI. V was pared by 8 bases and J by 5 bases, with 4 bases of the junction left unmatched. The CDR3 runs 13 residues. The CDR3 loop reads CASERGITGELFF. The CDR3 DNA follows: TGCGCCAGCGAGCGGGGGATTACCGGGGAGCTGTTTTTT.

The chain uses TRBV6-2 or TRBV6-3 and TRBJ2-3; tentatively, D is TRBD2 (5 bases). The germline CDR1 and CDR2 sequences are MNHEY and SVGEGT. The V gene lost 0 bases and the J gene lost 6 bases, with 13 bases spanning the gap. The CDR3 totals 15 residues. The CDR3 DNA sequence: TGTGCCAGCAGTTACTCGTTGAGGGTCCCCGATACGCAGTATTTT. This sequence encodes CASSYSLRVPDTQYF.

This chain links TRBV12-3 or TRBV12-4 with TRBJ2-7; 9 nucleotides agree with TRBD1. V lost 4 bases to trimming and J lost 4 bases; unmatched junction nucleotides: 11. The CDR3 consists of 16 residues. Written as DNA, the CDR3 is TGTGCCAGCAGTTCTGGAGAGGGACAGGGATCGTACGAGCAGTACTTC. This encodes CASSSGEGQGSYEQYF.

V usage is TRBV4-3 and J usage is TRBJ1-4, with 7 bases matching TRBD1. This CDR3 spans 14 amino acids. Germline trimming cut 0 bases from V and 10 bases from J; bases unmatched to any gene: 5. CDR1 LGHNA and CDR2 YSLEER come from the germline V gene. The CDR3 loop reads CASSQDRGARKLFF. CDR3 DNA sequence: TGCGCCAGCAGCCAAGACAGGGGGGCGCGAAAACTGTTTTTT.

This clonotype was detected a few times. This chain joins TRBV9 and TRBJ2-3, with 11 bases fitting TRBD1. The CDR3 is made up of 15 amino acids. The trim removed 1 base at V and 6 bases at J, leaving 4 bases unmatched. Germline CDR1 SGDLS, CDR2 YYNGEE. The CDR3 sequence: CASSVFRDRGDTQYF. The CDR3 DNA reads as TGTGCCAGCAGCGTATTCCGGGACAGGGGGGATACGCAGTATTTT. The full variable domain, with the rest looked up from reference TRBV9 and TRBJ2-3, is DSGVTQTPKHLITATGQRVTLRCSPRSGDLSVYWYQQSLDQGLQFLIQYYNGEERAKGNILERFSAQQFPDLHSELNLSSLELGDSALYFCASSVFRDRGDTQYFGPGTRLTVL.

This chain connects TRBV7-9 to TRBJ1-1; D is perhaps TRBD1 (5 bases). CDR1 SEHNR and CDR2 FQNEAQ come from the germline V gene (reference sequence). This CDR3 is built from 13 residues. Trimming cost V 2 bases and J 8 bases, with 12 bases left between them. The CDR3 protein is CASSLRGVAEAFF. CDR3 DNA sequence: TGTGCCAGCAGCTTAAGGGGCGTAGCGGAAGCTTTCTTT.

The CDR3 DNA reads as TGTGCCAGCATCAAAGGCAGGGTTGGTAATTCACCCCTCCACTTT. Its protein is CASIKGRVGNSPLHF. J is TRBJ1-6 and V is TRBV7-2, with D possibly being TRBD1 (5 bases). Germline CDR1 and CDR2: SGHTA and FQGNSA. The CDR3 extends over 15 amino acids. The V end was cut by 7 bases, the J end by 6 bases, with 16 bases between.

This clonotype has more than one count but fewer than ten. The J gene is TRBJ2-7, the V gene TRBV6-5; TRBD1 agrees at 8 bases. V was pared by 5 bases and J by 2 bases, with 11 bases of the junction left unmatched. This CDR3 has 16 amino acids. The germline V gene has CDR1 MNHEY and CDR2 SVGAGI. The CDR3 sequence: CASSPNRDRFTYEQYF. CDR3 DNA: TGTGCCAGCAGTCCAAACCGGGACAGGTTCACCTACGAGCAGTACTTC.